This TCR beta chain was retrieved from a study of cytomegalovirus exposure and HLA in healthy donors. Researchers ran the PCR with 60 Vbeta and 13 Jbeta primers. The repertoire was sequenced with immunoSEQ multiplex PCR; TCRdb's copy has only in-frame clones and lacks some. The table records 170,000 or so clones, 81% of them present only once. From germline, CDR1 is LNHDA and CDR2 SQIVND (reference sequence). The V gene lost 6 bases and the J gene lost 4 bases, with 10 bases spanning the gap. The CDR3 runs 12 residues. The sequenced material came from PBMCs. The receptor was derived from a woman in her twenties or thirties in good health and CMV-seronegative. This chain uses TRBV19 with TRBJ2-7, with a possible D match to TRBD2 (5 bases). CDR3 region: CASRVPGYEQYF. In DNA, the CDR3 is TGTGCCAGTAGAGTCCCGGGGTACGAGCAGTACTTC.